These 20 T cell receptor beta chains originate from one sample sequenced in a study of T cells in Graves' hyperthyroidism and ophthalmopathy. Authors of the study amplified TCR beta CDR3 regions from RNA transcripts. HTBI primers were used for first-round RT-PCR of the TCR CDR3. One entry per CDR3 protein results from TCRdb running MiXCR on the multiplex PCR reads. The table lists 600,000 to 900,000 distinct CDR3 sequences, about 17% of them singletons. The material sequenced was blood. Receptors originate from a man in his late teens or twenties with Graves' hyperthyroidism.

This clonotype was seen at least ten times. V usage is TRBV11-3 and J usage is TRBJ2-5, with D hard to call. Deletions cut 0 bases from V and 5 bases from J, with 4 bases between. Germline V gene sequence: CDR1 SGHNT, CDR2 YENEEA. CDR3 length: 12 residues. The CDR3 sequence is CASSLDAETQYF. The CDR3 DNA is TGTGCCAGCAGCTTAGATGCGGAGACCCAGTACTTC.

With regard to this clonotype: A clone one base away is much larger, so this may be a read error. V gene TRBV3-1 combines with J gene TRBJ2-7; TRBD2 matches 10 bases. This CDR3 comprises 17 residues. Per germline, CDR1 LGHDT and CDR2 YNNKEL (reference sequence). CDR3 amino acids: CASSQDLLAGYYYERYF. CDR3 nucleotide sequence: TGTGCCAGCAGCCAAGATCTACTAGCGGGGTACTACTACGAGCGGTACTTC.

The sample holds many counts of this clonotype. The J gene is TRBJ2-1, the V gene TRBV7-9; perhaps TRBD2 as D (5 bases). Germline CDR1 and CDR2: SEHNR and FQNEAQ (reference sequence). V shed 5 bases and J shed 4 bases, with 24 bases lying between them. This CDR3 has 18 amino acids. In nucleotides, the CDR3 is TGTGCCAGCAGCCCGGAGGTCCCCGGACTCCCGTCGTACAATGAGCAGTTCTTC. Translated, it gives CASSPEVPGLPSYNEQFF.

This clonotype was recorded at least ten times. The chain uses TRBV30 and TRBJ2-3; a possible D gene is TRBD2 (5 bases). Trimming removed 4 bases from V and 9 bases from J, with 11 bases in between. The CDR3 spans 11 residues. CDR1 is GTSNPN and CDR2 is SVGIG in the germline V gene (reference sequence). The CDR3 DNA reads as TGTGCCTGGACCACACTAGAGACGCAGTATTTT. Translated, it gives CAWTTLETQYF.

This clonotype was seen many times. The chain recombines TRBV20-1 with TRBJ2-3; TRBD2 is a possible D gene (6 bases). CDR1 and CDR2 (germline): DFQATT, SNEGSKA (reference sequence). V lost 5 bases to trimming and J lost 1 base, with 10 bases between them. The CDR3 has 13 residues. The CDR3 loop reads CSARLVGTDTQYF. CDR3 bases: TGCAGTGCTCGACTAGTGGGCACAGATACGCAGTATTTT.

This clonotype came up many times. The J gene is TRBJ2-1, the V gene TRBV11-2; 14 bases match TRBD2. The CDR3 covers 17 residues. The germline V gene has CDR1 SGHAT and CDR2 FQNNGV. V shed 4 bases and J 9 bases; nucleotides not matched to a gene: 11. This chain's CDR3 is CASSSRLAGGLFGEQFF. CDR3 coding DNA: TGTGCCAGCAGCTCTCGACTAGCGGGAGGGTTGTTTGGTGAGCAGTTCTTC.

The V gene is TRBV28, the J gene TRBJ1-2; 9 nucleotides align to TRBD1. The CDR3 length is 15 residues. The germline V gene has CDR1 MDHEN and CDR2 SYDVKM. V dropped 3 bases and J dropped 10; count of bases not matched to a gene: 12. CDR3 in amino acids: CASSLITGGGFSYTF. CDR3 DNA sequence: TGTGCCAGCAGTTTGATTACAGGGGGCGGGTTCTCCTACACCTTC.

CDR3 sequence (DNA): TGTGCCAGTAGTATGGCCGGCAGGGGTAGTGTGGCTTTCTTT. Protein sequence: CASSMAGRGSVAFF. This chain uses TRBV19 with TRBJ1-1, with D possibly TRBD1 on 6 matching bases. Between the trimmed V and J ends, which lost 3 bases and 11 bases, there was a span of 19 bases. CDR1 and CDR2 from the germline V gene are LNHDA and SQIVND (reference sequence). The CDR3 sequence is 14 residues long.

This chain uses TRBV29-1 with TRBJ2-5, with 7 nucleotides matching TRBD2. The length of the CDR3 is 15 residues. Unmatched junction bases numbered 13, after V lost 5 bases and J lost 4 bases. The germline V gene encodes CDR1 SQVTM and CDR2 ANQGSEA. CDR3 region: CSVSITSVSRETQYF. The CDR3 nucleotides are TGCAGCGTTTCAATAACTAGCGTTTCAAGAGAGACCCAGTACTTC.

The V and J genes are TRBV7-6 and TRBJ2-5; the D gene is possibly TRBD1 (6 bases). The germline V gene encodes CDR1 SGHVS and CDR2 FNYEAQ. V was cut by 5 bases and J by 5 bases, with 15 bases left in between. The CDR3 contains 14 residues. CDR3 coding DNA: TGTGCCAGCAGCCCCGGGGACATCTTGGAGACCCAGTACTTC. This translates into CASSPGDILETQYF. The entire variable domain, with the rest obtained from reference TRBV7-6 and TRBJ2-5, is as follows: GAGVSQSPRYKVTKRGQDVALRCDPISGHVSLYWYRQALGQGPEFLTYFNYEAQQDKSGLPNDRFSAERPEGSISTLTIQRTEQRDSAMYRCASSPGDILETQYFGPGTRLLVL.

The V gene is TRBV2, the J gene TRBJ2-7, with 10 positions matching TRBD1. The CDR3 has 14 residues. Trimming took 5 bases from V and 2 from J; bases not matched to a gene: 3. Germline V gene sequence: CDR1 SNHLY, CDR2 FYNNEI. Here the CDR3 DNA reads TGTGCCAGCAGTCAGACAGGGGGCCCCTACGAGCAGTACTTC. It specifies CASSQTGGPYEQYF.

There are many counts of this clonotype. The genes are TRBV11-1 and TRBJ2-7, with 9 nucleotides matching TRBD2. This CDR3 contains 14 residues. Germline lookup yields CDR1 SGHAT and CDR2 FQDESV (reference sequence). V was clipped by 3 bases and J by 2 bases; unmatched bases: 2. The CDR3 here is CASSFGLAPYEQYF. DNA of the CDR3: TGTGCCAGCAGCTTTGGACTAGCGCCCTACGAGCAGTACTTC.

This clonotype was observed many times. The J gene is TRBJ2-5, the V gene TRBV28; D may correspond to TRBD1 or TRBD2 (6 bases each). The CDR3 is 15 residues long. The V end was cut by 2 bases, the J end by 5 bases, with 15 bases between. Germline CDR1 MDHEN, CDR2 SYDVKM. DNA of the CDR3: TGTGCCAGCAGTTTAAGGCTAGGGGGGCTCGAGACCCAGTACTTC. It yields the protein CASSLRLGGLETQYF.

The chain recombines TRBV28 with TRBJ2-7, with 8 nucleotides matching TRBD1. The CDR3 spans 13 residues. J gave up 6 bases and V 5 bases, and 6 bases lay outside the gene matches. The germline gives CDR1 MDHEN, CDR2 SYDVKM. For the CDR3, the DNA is TGTGCCAGCAGTACCCGGGACAGGCCCGAGCAGTACTTC. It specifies CASSTRDRPEQYF.

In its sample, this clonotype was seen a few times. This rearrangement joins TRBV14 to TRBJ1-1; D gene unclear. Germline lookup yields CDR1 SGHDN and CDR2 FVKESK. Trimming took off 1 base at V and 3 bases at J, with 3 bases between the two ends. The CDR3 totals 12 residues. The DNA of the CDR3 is TGTGCCAGCAGCCAAGTATACACTGAAGCTTTCTTT. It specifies CASSQVYTEAFF.

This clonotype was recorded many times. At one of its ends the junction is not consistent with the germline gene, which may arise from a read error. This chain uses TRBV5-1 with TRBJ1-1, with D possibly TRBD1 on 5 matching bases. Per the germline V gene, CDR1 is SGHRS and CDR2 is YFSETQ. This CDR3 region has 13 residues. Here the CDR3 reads CASSHGQNTEAFF. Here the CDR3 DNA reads TGTGCCAGCAGCCATGGACAGAACACTGAAGCTTTCTTT.

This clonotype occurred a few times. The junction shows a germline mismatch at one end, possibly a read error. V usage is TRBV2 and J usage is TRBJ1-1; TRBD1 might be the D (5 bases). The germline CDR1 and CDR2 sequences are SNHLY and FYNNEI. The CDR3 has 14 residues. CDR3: CASSAGRANTEASF. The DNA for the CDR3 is TGTGCCAGCAGTGCGGGACGCGCGAACACTGAAGCTTCCTTT.

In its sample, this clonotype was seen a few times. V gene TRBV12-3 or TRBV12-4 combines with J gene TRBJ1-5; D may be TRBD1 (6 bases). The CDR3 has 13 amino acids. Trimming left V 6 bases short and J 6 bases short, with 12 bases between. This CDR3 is CASRSGGLQPQHF. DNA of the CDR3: TGTGCCAGCAGGTCGGGGGGCCTTCAGCCCCAGCATTTT.

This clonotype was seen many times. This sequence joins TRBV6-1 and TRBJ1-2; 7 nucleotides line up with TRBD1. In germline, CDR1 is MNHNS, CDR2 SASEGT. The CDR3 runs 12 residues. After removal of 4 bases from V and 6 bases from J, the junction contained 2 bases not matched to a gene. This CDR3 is CASSVRGHGYTF. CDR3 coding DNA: TGTGCCAGCAGTGTTAGGGGGCATGGCTACACCTTC.

The CDR3 DNA reads TGTGCCAGCAGCTTGGGACTGGCCCCACCAAGGCTCACAGATACGCAGTATTTT. Translated, it gives CASSLGLAPPRLTDTQYF. This rearrangement joins TRBV5-5 to TRBJ2-3; D gene ambiguous. The CDR3 runs 18 residues. Trimming removed 0 bases from V and 2 bases from J, with 19 bases in between. CDR1 is SGHKS and CDR2 is YYEKEE in the germline V gene (reference sequence).